The sequence of this T cell receptor beta chain was determined in a study of control samples from healthy donors and cancer patients. The V end lost 5 bases, the J end lost 8 bases, and 15 bases lay between the germline ends. The CDR3 loop spans 13 amino acids. Germline V gives CDR1 MNHEY, CDR2 SMNVEV (reference sequence). Generated by immunoSEQ multiplex PCR, the TCRdb table keeps only in-frame clones and is missing some. Of around 55,000 clones listed, approximately 95% are singletons. The TCR originated in a woman between 18 and 29 years old in good health. The V gene is TRBV27, the J gene TRBJ1-2; D might be TRBD1 (6 bases). The sequenced material came from blood. The CDR3 sequence is CASSTISGEGYTF. CDR3 DNA: TGTGCCAGCAGTACCATATCAGGGGAAGGCTACACCTTC.